This T cell receptor beta chain is drawn from a study of CD8 T cells in ankylosing spondylitis. General study results and limits: Disease-linked clones reportedly showed significant enrichment in matched ankylosing spondylitis synovial fluid.

TCRdb redid the calling of the 5' RACE reads with MiXCR, one entry per CDR3 protein. The data show 300,000 to 400,000 distinct CDR3 sequences, 9.5% to 13% seen once. This clonotype was observed many times. Its cognate antigen is unknown. CDR3 length: 13 residues. Trimming shortened V by 1 base and J by 7 bases, and 8 bases separated the two germline ends. Per the germline V gene, CDR1 is LGHNA and CDR2 is YNFKEQ. The sample consisted of blood, either unsorted or a sorted T cell fraction (not recorded which). The origin of this receptor is a female donor with ankylosing spondylitis or in good health (not recorded which). The chain recombines TRBV4-2 with TRBJ1-3; no clear D. The CDR3 is CASSQVPRNTIYF. The CDR3 bases are TGTGCCAGCAGCCAAGTACCACGGAACACCATATATTTT.